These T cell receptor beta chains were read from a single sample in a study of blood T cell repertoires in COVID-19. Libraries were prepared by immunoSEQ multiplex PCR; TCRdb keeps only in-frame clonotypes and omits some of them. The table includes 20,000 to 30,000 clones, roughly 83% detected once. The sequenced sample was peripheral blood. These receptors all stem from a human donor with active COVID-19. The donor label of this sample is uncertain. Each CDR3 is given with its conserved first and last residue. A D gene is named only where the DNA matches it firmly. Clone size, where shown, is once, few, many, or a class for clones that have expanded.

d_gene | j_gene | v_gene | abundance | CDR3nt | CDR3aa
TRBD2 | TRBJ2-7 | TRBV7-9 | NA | TGTGCCAGCAGACCAACTAGCGGGAGCTCCTACGAGCAGTACTTC | CASRPTSGSSYEQYF
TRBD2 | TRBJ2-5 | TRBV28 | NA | TGTGCCAGCAGACCCCCAGCGGGAGTAGGCCAAGAGACCCAGTACTTC | CASRPPAGVGQETQYF
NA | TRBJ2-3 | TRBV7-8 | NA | TGTGCCAGCAGCTTGGCGGAGACTAGCACAGATACGCAGTATTTT | CASSLAETSTDTQYF
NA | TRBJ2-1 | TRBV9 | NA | TGTGCCAGCAGCGTAGGACACTCCTTGATACTGAATGAGCAGTTCTTC | CASSVGHSLILNEQFF
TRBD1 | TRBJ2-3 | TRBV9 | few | TGTGCCAGCAGCGTGACGACAGGGGGTTCAGATACGCAGTATTTT | CASSVTTGGSDTQYF
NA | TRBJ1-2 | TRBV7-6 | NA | TGTGCCAGCAGCGGGTTGAGAGGTGGCTACACCTTC | CASSGLRGGYTF
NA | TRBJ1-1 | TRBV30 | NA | TGTGCCTGGAGCCCCCTGACACCAAACACTGAAGCTTTCTTT | CAWSPLTPNTEAFF
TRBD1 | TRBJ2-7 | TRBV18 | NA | TGTGCCAGCTCACCTCAGGCACAGGGGGGCGAGCAGTACTTC | CASSPQAQGGEQYF
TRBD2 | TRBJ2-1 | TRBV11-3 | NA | TGTGCCAGCAGCTCAGCGGGAGGGCCGATCGATGAGCAGTTCTTC | CASSSAGGPIDEQFF
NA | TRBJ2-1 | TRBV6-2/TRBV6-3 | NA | TGTGCCAGCAGTTTCGGACAGAATGAGCAGTTCTTC | CASSFGQNEQFF
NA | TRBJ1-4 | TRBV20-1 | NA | TGCAGTGAACCAACCGGTAAACTGTTTTTT | CSEPTGKLFF
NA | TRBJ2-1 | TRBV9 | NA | TGTGCCAGCAGCGTAGAAATCGCCGGGAGCGAAAATGAGCAGTTCTTC | CASSVEIAGSENEQFF
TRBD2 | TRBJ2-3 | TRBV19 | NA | TGTGCCAGTAGTATACAGCGGGGAACCACAGATACGCAGTATTTT | CASSIQRGTTDTQYF
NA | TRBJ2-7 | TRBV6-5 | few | TGTGCCAGCAGTTACTCTAGCGGCACCTCCTACGAGCAGTACTTC | CASSYSSGTSYEQYF
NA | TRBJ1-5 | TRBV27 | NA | TGTGCCAGCAGTTTACTGGGCAGGGTAAGCAATCAGCCCCAGCATTTT | CASSLLGRVSNQPQHF
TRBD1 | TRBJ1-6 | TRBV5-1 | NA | TGCGCCAGCAGCTTTAGTCCGGGACAGGCCAATTCACCCCTCCACTTT | CASSFSPGQANSPLHF
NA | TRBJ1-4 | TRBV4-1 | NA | TGCGCCAGCAGCCCTTCGGGACTAGGTAGTGAAAAACTGTTTTTT | CASSPSGLGSEKLFF
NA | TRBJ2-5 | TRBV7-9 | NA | TGTGCCAGCAGCTTACGCAGGTCTTTTAGGGGAGAGACCCAGTACTTC | CASSLRRSFRGETQYF
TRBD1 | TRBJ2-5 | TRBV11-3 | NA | TGTGCCAGCAGCTTAGAAAGGTGGACAGGGACCGTTCAAGAGACCCAGTACTTC | CASSLERWTGTVQETQYF
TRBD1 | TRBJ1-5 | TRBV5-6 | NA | TGTGCCAGCAGCTTTGGACAGGGGGGTAGTCAGCCCCAGCATTTT | CASSFGQGGSQPQHF
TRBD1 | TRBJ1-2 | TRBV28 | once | TGTGCCAGCAGTTACAGGGGGCTAGTAGGCTACACCTTC | CASSYRGLVGYTF
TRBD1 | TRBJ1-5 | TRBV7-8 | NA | TGTGCCAGCAGCTTAACCCAGGGGGTCAATCAGCCCCAGCATTTT | CASSLTQGVNQPQHF
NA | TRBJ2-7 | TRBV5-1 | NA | TGCGCCAGCAGCTTGGATGGCGGGGGCCTTACCTACGAGCAGTACTTC | CASSLDGGGLTYEQYF
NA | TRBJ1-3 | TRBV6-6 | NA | TGTGCCAGCAGAGGCGCAGGGTTCCAGAACACCATATATTTT | CASRGAGFQNTIYF
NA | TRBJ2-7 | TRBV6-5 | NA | TGTGCCAGCAAGAAGGGGATCTCCTACGAGCAGTACTTC | CASKKGISYEQYF
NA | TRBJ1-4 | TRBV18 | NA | TGTGCCAGCTCACGTCAGGGTTCCAATGAAAAACTGTTTTTT | CASSRQGSNEKLFF
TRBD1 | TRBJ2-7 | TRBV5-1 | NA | TGCGCCAGCAGCCGGGACAGCTACGAGCAGTACTTC | CASSRDSYEQYF
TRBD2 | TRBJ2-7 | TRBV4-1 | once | TGCGCCAGCAGCCAAGGTAGCGGGACTAGCGGATACGAGCAGTACTTC | CASSQGSGTSGYEQYF
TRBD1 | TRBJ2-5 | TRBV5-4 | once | TGTGCCAGCAGCTCTGGACAGGGGGCCATCCAAGAGACCCAGTACTTC | CASSSGQGAIQETQYF
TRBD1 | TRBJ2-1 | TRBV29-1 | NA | TGCAGCGTTGAAGTATGGGACAGTAAGTACAATGAGCAGTTCTTC | CSVEVWDSKYNEQFF
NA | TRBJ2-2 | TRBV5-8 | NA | TGTGCCAGCAGCTTGTGGAGGGCCGGGGAGCTGTTTTTT | CASSLWRAGELFF